This T cell receptor (beta chain) was documented in a study of shared clonotypes between healthy human individuals (dated by TCRdb to the early 2020s). Looking at the study overall: The cohort comprised a couple of women and three men aged 18 to 49 years. Between about 0.94 and 8.9 billion PBMCs per donor were obtained by leukapheresis. To increase sequencing depth and limit assay-specific biases, different laboratories used diverse techniques to prepare libraries and sequence TCR repertoires. Blood TCR repertoires of a handful of healthy adults were deeply sequenced to estimate repertoire size and the extent of clonotype sharing between individuals.

The study at large found these results: Sampling was restricted to blood, and TCR repertoires in tissue are likely to differ from TCR repertoires in blood. Pairwise subsampling indicated that sequencing depth was expected to affect the degree of clonotype sharing among donors. Because the study included only a small number of donors, the genetic and exposure-history diversity represented was limited.

The donors were healthy, HIV-negative adults with no recently reported acute infections or vaccinations. Only Caucasian adults living in Nashville, Tennessee, USA were represented among the donors. In the unsorted samples, 90 million or so PBMCs were counted, and genomic DNA was extracted using the QIAamp DNA Blood Mini kit. Blood was obtained by leukapheresis, after which PBMCs were separated by Ficoll-Histopaque density gradient centrifugation and cryopreserved in liquid nitrogen vapor phase. Using the deep immunoSEQ assay, multiplex PCR amplified TCR CDR3 regions from genomic DNA. For each cell subset, the extracted genomic DNA was distributed evenly across all wells of several immunoSEQ 96-well plates, and each plate served as one replicate. For unsorted PBMC, approximately 0.3 ug genomic DNA, equal to 32,000 or so T cell genomes, was loaded into each replicate PCR. Unsorted PBMC genomic DNA was sequenced across ten immunoSEQ deep assay plates. Purified libraries were measured with a Qubit 3.0 fluorometer, size-checked on a Bioanalyzer 2100, and measured again with the KAPA Library Quantification kit. Every immunoSEQ 96-well plate was sequenced on a separate single-read 150-cycle Illumina NextSeq 550 flow cell. In the paper's pipeline: Because the immunoSEQ output included only junctional sequences and no quality scores, the filtering could not be the same as the filtering used for full-length reads. To assign V/J genes and CDR3, sequences were annotated against IMGT germline references using PyIR, a Python wrapper for IgBLAST v1.9. Reads were filtered out if the reads had weak V/J assignments (E-value above 1e-6), no CDR3, stop codons, out-of-frame junctions, or ambiguous translated residues. V3J clonotypes were defined by identical inferred V gene, J gene, and CDR3 amino acid sequence. The percentage overlap between two repertoires was calculated by dividing the number of shared unique clonotypes by the size of the smaller repertoire. Repertoire richness was assessed with RTK rarefaction, the Chao1 estimator, and Recon v2.1 estimates of unobserved clonotypes. TCRdb re-hosts the immuneACCESS table, in-frame sequences only. Its copies lack some clones; in the studies checked, an unresolved V gene accounts for under half of them, and the cause for the rest is not known. The DNA gave D and trimming, while V, J and clone size come from that table. The sample table lists 470,000 or so clones, 70% to 85% of them with a count of one. Together, the top ten hold about 11% of the sample.

This clone appeared a single time. No cognate antigen has been identified for it. The input lacks base qualities; no much larger clone sits a single base away. Counted from cysteine to phenylalanine, this CDR3 has 15 amino acids. Only the CDR3 DNA stays, 45 bases, in frame from base 1. V and J lose 5 bases and 5 bases, and a span of 18 bases separates them. From a lookup of the germline V gene (reference sequence), CDR1 and CDR2 are MNHEY and SMNVEV. The sample comprised PBMCs. The chain joins TRBV27 to TRBJ2-5; a weak D assignment points to TRBD1 (6 bases agree). The origin of this receptor is a woman aged 40 to 55 in good health. Some clones in this sample may be carry-over from other donors' samples. The DNA sequence is given as TGTGCCAGCAGTCCGACGCACAGGGCAGGGGAGACCCAGTACTTC. Translated, it gives CASSPTHRAGETQYF.